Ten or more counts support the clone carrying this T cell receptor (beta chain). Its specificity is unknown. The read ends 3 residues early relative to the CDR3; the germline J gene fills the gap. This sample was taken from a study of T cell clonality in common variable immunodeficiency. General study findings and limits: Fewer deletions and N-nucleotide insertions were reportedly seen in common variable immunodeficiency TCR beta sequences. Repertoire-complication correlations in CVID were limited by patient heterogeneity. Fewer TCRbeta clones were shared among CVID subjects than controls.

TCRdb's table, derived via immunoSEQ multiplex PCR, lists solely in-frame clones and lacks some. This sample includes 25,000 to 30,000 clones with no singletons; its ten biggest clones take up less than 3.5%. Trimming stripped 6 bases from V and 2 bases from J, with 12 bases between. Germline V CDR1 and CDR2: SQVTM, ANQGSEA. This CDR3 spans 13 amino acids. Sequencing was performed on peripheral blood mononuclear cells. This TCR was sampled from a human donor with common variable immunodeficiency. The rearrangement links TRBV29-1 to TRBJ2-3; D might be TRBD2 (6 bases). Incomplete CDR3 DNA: TGCAGCGTACCCGCGGGGCACACAGATACG. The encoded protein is CSVPAGHTDT. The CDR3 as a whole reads CSVPAGHTDTQYF.